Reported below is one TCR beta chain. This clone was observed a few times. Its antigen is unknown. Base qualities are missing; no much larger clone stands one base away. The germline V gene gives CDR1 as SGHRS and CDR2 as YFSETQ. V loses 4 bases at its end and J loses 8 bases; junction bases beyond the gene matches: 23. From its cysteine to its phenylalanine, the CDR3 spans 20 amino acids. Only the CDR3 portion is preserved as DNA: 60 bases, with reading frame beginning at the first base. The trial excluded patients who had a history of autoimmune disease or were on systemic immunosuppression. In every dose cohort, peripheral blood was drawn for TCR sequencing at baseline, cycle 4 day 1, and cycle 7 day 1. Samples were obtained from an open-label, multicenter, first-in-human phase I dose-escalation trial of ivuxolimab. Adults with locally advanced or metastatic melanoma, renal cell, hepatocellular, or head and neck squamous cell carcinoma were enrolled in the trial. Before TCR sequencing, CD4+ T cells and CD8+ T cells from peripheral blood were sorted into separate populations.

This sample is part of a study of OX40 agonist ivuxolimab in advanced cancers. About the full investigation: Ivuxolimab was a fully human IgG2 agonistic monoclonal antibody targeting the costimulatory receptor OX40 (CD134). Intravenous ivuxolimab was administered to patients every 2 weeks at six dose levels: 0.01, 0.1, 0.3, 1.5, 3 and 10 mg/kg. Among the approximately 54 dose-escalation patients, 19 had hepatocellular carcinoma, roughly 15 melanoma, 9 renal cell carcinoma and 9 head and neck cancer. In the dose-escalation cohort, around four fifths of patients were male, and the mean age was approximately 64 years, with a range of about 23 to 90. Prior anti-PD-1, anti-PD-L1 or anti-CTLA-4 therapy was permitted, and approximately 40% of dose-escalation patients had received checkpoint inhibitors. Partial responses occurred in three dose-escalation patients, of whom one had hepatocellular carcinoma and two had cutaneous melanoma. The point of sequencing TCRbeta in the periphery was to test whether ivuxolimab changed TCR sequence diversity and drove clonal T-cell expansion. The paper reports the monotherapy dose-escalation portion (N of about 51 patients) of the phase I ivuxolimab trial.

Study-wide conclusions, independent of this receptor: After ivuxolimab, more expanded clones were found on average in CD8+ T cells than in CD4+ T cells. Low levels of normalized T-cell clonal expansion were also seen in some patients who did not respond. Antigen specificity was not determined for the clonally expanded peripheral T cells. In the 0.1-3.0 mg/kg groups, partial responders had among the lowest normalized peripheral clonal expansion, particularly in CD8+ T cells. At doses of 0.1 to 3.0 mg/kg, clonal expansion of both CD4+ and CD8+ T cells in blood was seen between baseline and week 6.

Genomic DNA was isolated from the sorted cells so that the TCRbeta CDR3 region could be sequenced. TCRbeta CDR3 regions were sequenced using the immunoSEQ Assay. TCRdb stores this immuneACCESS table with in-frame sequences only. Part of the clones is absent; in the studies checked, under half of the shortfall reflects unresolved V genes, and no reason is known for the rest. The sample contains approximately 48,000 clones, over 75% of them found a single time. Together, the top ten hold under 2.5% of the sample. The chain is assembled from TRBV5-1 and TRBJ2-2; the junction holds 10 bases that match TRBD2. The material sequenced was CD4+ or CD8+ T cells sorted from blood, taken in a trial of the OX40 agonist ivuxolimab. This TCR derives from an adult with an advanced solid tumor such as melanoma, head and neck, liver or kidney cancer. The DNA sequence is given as TGCGCCAGCAGCCCAAGGACTAGCGGCCTACCCACCGAGGCACCAGGGGAGCTGTTTTTT. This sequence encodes CASSPRTSGLPTEAPGELFF.